This T cell receptor (beta chain) was identified during a study of blood T cells in healthy people across ages. For this clonotype: As yet, its antigen is unknown.

Per sample, at least 5 micrograms of total RNA were extracted. There are 12 residues in the CDR3. The J segment lost 0 bases and the V segment lost 7 bases, leaving 1 base of the junction unmatched. CDR1 and CDR2 from the germline V gene are SQVTM and ANQGSEA. Combining a sample-barcoded 5' primer with a J-beta primer mix, a second PCR ran for about 7 to 11 cycles. Using its own MiXCR run on the 5' RACE reads, TCRdb lists one record per CDR3 protein. The sample consists of around 820,000 distinct CDR3 sequences, 20% to 25% of them appearing once. General observations from the study: Per million T cells, the diversity of TCR beta decreased roughly linearly as age advanced. The authors considered diversity estimates from one million T cells to be underestimates. PBMCs left unsorted prevented a conclusive naive versus antigen-experienced comparison.

In addition, the sample was reused for a study of T cells of mothers and their children.

V is TRBV29-1 and J is TRBJ1-1, with 8 bases matching TRBD1. Material: blood. This receptor was obtained from a boy younger than 18 in good health. For the CDR3, the DNA is TGCAGCGGGGGACAGGTGAACACTGAAGCTTTCTTT. Protein sequence: CSGGQVNTEAFF.